A single sample is the source of the 17 T cell receptor beta chains below, sequenced in a study of monozygotic twins with inflammatory bowel disease (dated by TCRdb to between 2019 and 2020). The method was 5' RACE. Sequencer: Illumina HiSeq 2500. TCRdb reprocessed the reads and assigns one entry to each CDR3 protein sequence, leaving out DNA. In this sample's table one finds about 440,000 distinct CDR3 sequences. Around 2.4% of the sample goes to the ten largest clones. Sequenced sample: blood. The receptors come from a human donor with ulcerative colitis or Crohn's disease, or a healthy co-twin of an affected twin (not recorded which).

This chain links TRBV20-1 with TRBJ2-5; the TRBD2 assignment by TCRdb is unverifiable without DNA. The CDR3 loop spans 14 amino acids. The germline V gene encodes CDR1 DFQATT and CDR2 SNEGSKA (reference sequence). Here the CDR3 reads CSASFDSGQETQYF.

This rearrangement joins TRBV25-1 to TRBJ2-2. Per germline, CDR1 MGHDK and CDR2 SYGVNS. The CDR3 consists of 14 residues. CDR3 sequence reads: CASREERDTGELFF.

V is TRBV9 and J is TRBJ1-2; TCRdb designates TRBD1, a call that cannot be tested without DNA. The CDR3 runs to 15 residues. Germline CDR1 SGDLS, CDR2 YYNGEE. This chain's CDR3 is CASSAPDILPYGYTF.

V is TRBV6-6 and J is TRBJ2-7. The V gene's germline CDR1 is MNHNY and CDR2 SVGAGI (reference sequence). This CDR3 is built from 13 residues. The CDR3 spells CASSYITGSEQYF.

The V gene is TRBV30, the J gene TRBJ1-1. Germline V gene data show CDR1 as GTSNPN and CDR2 as SVGIG (reference sequence). The CDR3 runs to 13 residues. The CDR3 loop reads CAWAEGKNTEAFF.

The rearrangement joins TRBV5-1 to TRBJ1-1. CDR1 is SGHRS and CDR2 is YFSETQ in the germline V gene. The CDR3 is 13 amino acids. The CDR3 sequence: CASSLGISAEAFF.

Here the CDR3 reads CASSEWTVSNYGYTF. The rearrangement links TRBV2 to TRBJ1-2; as DNA is missing, the TRBD1 call by TCRdb cannot be tested. The CDR3 sequence is 15 residues long. Germline CDR1 is SNHLY and CDR2 is FYNNEI.

J is TRBJ2-1 and V is TRBV14; TCRdb indicates TRBD2, and absent DNA this call remains unverified. The CDR3 sequence is 16 residues long. Germline V gives CDR1 SGHDN, CDR2 FVKESK. The CDR3 loop is CASSQEKGLAGAEQFF.

V usage is TRBV11-2 and J usage is TRBJ2-1. Germline V gene sequence: CDR1 SGHAT, CDR2 FQNNGV. This CDR3 is 13 amino acids long. The CDR3: CASSNRSSNEQFF.

The V call is TRBV7-8, the J call TRBJ2-2; no DNA is available, so the TRBD1 call from TCRdb remains unchecked. Germline CDR1 is SGHVS and CDR2 is FQNEAQ. The CDR3 is made up of 16 amino acids. CDR3 region: CASSDQQGPNTGELFF.

The CDR3 reads CSATRGEEKLFF. This sequence joins TRBV20-1 and TRBJ1-4. The CDR3 loop spans 12 amino acids. Germline loops: CDR1 DFQATT, CDR2 SNEGSKA (reference sequence).

The J gene is TRBJ2-1, the V gene TRBV9. The CDR3 is 12 amino acids. Germline loops: CDR1 SGDLS, CDR2 YYNGEE. The CDR3 region is CASSTLGNEQFF.

CDR3 in amino acids: CASSVEGNQGFYEQYF. The chain links TRBV9 to TRBJ2-7. CDR3 length equals 16 residues. Germline V gene sequence: CDR1 SGDLS, CDR2 YYNGEE.

The chain employs TRBV7-2 and TRBJ2-7; TCRdb outputs TRBD1, but without DNA this stays unchecked. The CDR3 is 15 amino acids. Germline V gives CDR1 SGHTA, CDR2 FQGNSA. This CDR3 is CASTQGQGASYEQYF.

V gene TRBV7-8 combines with J gene TRBJ2-4; TCRdb names TRBD2, which stays unverified in the absence of DNA. Looked up from germline, CDR1 is SGHVS and CDR2 is FQNEAQ. The CDR3 has 14 amino acids. The CDR3: CASSLDSSANIQYF.

CDR3 residues: CASSLDAEGRGTNEKLFF. The rearrangement uses TRBV5-1 and TRBJ1-4; TCRdb picks TRBD1, but there is no DNA to check that call. The CDR3 contains 18 residues. CDR1 SGHRS and CDR2 YFSETQ come from the germline V gene.

The chain uses TRBV12-3 or TRBV12-4 and TRBJ2-5; TCRdb proposes TRBD2, but this gene call is untestable without DNA. This CDR3 is 14 amino acids long. This chain's CDR3 is CASSYPGLSETQYF.